The 12 T cell receptor beta chains presented below share a single source sample, sequenced in a study of blood T cell repertoires in COVID-19. Sequencing used immunoSEQ multiplex PCR; TCRdb keeps in-frame clones, though not all of them. The sample contains 310,000 or so clones, roughly nine tenths of which appear only once. The sample taken for sequencing was peripheral blood. The receptors originated from a man aged 18 to 30 who had recovered from COVID-19.

The chain links TRBV13 to TRBJ1-6, with 8 bases fitting TRBD1. Looked up from germline, CDR1 is PRHDT and CDR2 is FYEKMQ (reference sequence). Trimming took 3 bases from V and 7 from J; bases not matched to a gene: 2. The CDR3 contains 14 residues. The CDR3 here is CASSLGQANSPLHF. The CDR3 DNA is TGTGCCAGCAGCTTGGGACAGGCCAATTCACCCCTCCACTTT.

Here the CDR3 DNA reads TGTGCCAGCAGCTTACCGGACAGGGGGTCACCCCTCCACTTT. Its translation: CASSLPDRGSPLHF. V usage is TRBV7-9 and J usage is TRBJ1-6; 10 nucleotides match TRBD1. The CDR3 runs 14 residues. Per germline, CDR1 SEHNR and CDR2 FQNEAQ (reference sequence). The V segment lost 2 bases and the J segment 10 bases; nucleotides outside the gene matches: 2.

The rearrangement links TRBV12-2 to TRBJ2-7; TRBD1 was called by the table and not checked on the DNA. TRBV12-2 is designated a pseudogene. The CDR3 has 16 amino acids. Here the CDR3 DNA reads TGTGCAAGTCGCCCAAATTCCGGGACAGATCTTTACGAGCAGTACTTC. It encodes CASRPNSGTDLYEQYF.

This chain joins TRBV25-1 and TRBJ2-7; D may be TRBD1 (6 bases). With 3 bases removed from V and 7 bases from J, the gap between germline ends came to 16 bases. Germline CDR1 is MGHDK and CDR2 is SYGVNS. CDR3 length: 14 residues. In DNA form, the CDR3 reads TGTGCCAGCAGTGAGGCAGGGGCCTTACGGGAGCAGTACTTC. This encodes CASSEAGALREQYF.

The rearrangement links TRBV5-1 to TRBJ1-2, with D possibly TRBD1 on 6 matching bases. The CDR3 has 14 amino acids. CDR1 is SGHRS and CDR2 is YFSETQ in the germline V gene. The ends were cut back, 3 bases at V and 1 base at J, with 10 bases in the middle. The CDR3 nucleotides are TGCGCCAGCAGCTGGGGGCAGGATAACTATGGCTACACCTTC. It specifies CASSWGQDNYGYTF.

The chain carries TRBV12-3 or TRBV12-4 and TRBJ2-1, with 8 bases matching TRBD1. Trimming took 7 bases from V and 6 from J; bases not matched to a gene: 2. CDR3 length equals 12 residues. CDR3: CASKGTGNEQFF. The CDR3 region has the DNA TGTGCCAGCAAAGGGACAGGCAATGAGCAGTTCTTC.

The J gene is TRBJ1-3, the V gene TRBV7-6; 8 nucleotides match TRBD1. The germline gives CDR1 SGHVS, CDR2 FNYEAQ. The CDR3 is 15 amino acids. Germline trimming cut 5 bases from V and 2 bases from J; bases unmatched to any gene: 5. This CDR3 is CASSVLQGAGNTIYF. As DNA, the CDR3 is TGTGCCAGCAGCGTATTACAGGGGGCTGGAAACACCATATATTTT.

This chain uses TRBV19 with TRBJ1-1; the D gene is possibly TRBD1 (6 bases). V was cut by 6 bases and J by 4 bases, with 18 bases left in between. This CDR3 spans 15 amino acids. Germline V lookup: CDR1 LNHDA, CDR2 SQIVND (reference sequence). The DNA for the CDR3 is TGTGCCAGTAGGACGCAGGGGACCTTTGGCACTGAAGCTTTCTTT. It translates to CASRTQGTFGTEAFF.

The chain combines TRBV6-5 with TRBJ1-2; no firm D call. This CDR3 comprises 14 residues. In germline, CDR1 is MNHEY, CDR2 SVGAGI. V shed 2 bases and J shed 0 bases, with 7 bases lying between them. The CDR3 spells CASSYRVSNYGYTF. The CDR3 DNA reads as TGTGCCAGCAGTTACCGGGTCTCTAACTATGGCTACACCTTC.

The chain recombines TRBV6-2 or TRBV6-3 with TRBJ1-2; D is possibly TRBD1 (6 bases). The CDR3 has 14 amino acids. Trimming cost V 2 bases and J 6 bases, with 13 bases left between them. The V gene's germline CDR1 is MNHEY and CDR2 SVGEGT. In DNA, the CDR3 is TGTGCCAGCAGTTACCCGCCAGGGGTGGATGGCTACACCTTC. As protein: CASSYPPGVDGYTF.

The V and J genes are TRBV9 and TRBJ1-1; D not resolved. CDR1 and CDR2 (germline): SGDLS, YYNGEE. The CDR3 covers 13 residues. The V gene lost 4 bases and the J gene lost 4 bases, with 11 bases spanning the gap. The CDR3 region is CASSPMGGTEAFF. The DNA for the CDR3 is TGTGCCAGCAGCCCAATGGGAGGCACTGAAGCTTTCTTT.

The rearrangement joins TRBV5-1 to TRBJ1-3; D may be TRBD1 (6 bases). The CDR3 runs to 16 residues. V lost 3 bases and J lost 4, with 17 bases in between. CDR1 and CDR2 (germline): SGHRS, YFSETQ. The CDR3 sequence is CASSSYPQGSGNTIYF. In DNA, the CDR3 is TGCGCCAGCAGCTCCTACCCACAGGGATCGGGAAACACCATATATTTT.